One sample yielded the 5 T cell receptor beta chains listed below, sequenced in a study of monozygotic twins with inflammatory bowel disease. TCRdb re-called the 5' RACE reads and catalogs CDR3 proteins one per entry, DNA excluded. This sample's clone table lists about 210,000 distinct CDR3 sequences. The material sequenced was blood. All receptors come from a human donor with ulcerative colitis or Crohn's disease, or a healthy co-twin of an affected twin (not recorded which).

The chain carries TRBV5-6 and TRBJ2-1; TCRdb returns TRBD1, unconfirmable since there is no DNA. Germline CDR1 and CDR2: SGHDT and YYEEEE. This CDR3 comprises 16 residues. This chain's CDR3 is CASSSRTGGWSNEQFF.

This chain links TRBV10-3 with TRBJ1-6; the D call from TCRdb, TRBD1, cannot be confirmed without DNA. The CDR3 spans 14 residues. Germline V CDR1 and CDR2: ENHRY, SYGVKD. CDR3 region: CAISGVRGNSPLHF.

This chain's CDR3 is CASMRGRVTNEKLFF. This chain connects TRBV12-3 or TRBV12-4 to TRBJ1-4. The CDR3 has 15 residues.

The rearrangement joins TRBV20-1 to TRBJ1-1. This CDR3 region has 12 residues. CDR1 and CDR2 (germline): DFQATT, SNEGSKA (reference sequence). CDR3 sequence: CSATTSDTEAFF.

CDR3 in amino acids: CASSPPGTVWSPLHF. V gene TRBV7-8 combines with J gene TRBJ1-6; TCRdb's D call of TRBD1 is untestable without DNA. Looked up from germline, CDR1 is SGHVS and CDR2 is FQNEAQ. The CDR3 is 15 amino acids.